This T cell receptor (beta chain) was recovered during a study of control samples from healthy donors and cancer patients. TCRdb's copy holds only in-frame clones and misses some; the assay was immunoSEQ multiplex PCR. The data hold about 29,000 clones, with roughly nine tenths observed a single time. The V gene lost 1 base and the J gene lost 8 bases, with 11 bases spanning the gap. The CDR3 has 13 residues. Sequenced input: formalin-fixed, paraffin-embedded tissue. The TCR comes from a female donor with melanoma. The gene calls are TRBV12-3 or TRBV12-4 and TRBJ1-1; D is perhaps TRBD1 (5 bases). Here the CDR3 reads CASSLDGAAEAFF. CDR3 in DNA: TGTGCCAGCAGTTTAGATGGGGCTGCAGAAGCTTTCTTT.